The rows below give T cell receptor beta chains drawn from one sample of a study of T cell responses to AZD1222 COVID-19 vaccine. Method: immunoSEQ multiplex PCR; TCRdb's copy keeps in-frame clones and lacks some. Of 150,000 to 180,000 clones in the sample, 90% were seen once. The specimen comprised peripheral blood, sampled 28 days after the second AZD1222 dose. The receptors originated from an adult who received the AZD1222 COVID-19 vaccine. Each CDR3 is given with its conserved first and last residue. D genes are given only for firm matches. Part of the rows lack a size; the others show once, few, many or a class for expanded clones.

j_call cdr3_length v_call d_call clone_size cdr3_aa cdr3_nt
TRBJ1-2 14 TRBV5-5 . few CASSLPGSNYGYTF TGTGCCAGCAGCTTACCAGGGTCAAACTATGGCTACACCTTC
TRBJ1-1 13 TRBV7-3 . once CASSLREGSEAFF TGTGCCAGCAGCTTAAGGGAAGGGAGTGAAGCTTTCTTT
TRBJ2-5 11 TRBV28 . once CASSLQETQYF TGTGCCAGCAGTTTACAGGAGACCCAGTACTTC
TRBJ2-7 11 TRBV10-2 . . CASSESVEQYF TGCGCCAGCAGTGAGTCAGTCGAGCAGTACTTC
TRBJ2-3 16 TRBV9 . . CASSVAGSFLTDTQYF TGTGCCAGCAGCGTAGCTGGTAGTTTCCTCACAGATACGCAGTATTTT
TRBJ2-7 13 TRBV27 TRBD1 . CASSPGQAYEQYF TGTGCCAGCAGTCCGGGACAGGCATACGAGCAGTACTTC
TRBJ2-7 14 TRBV5-1 . . CASSLEGGPYEQYF TGCGCCAGCAGCTTGGAGGGGGGGCCCTACGAGCAGTACTTC
TRBJ2-2 19 TRBV5-1 . . CASSLIGPGEVGDTGELFF TGCGCCAGCAGCTTGATTGGGCCAGGGGAGGTTGGAGACACCGGGGAGCTGTTTTTT
TRBJ1-2 15 TRBV11-2 . once CASSLAPGSNYGYTF TGTGCCAGCAGCTTAGCACCGGGTTCTAACTATGGCTACACCTTC
TRBJ1-1 12 TRBV12-3/TRBV12-4 . . CASSFRPPEAFF TGTGCCAGCAGTTTTAGGCCCCCTGAAGCTTTCTTT
TRBJ2-1 12 TRBV28 . . CASTGIANEQFF TGTGCCAGCACGGGGATCGCCAATGAGCAGTTCTTC
TRBJ1-6 15 TRBV7-9 . . CASRRPGREVSPLHF TGTGCCAGCAGGCGCCCGGGCAGGGAGGTTTCACCCCTCCACTTT
TRBJ1-2 12 TRBV30 . . CAWSGSGYGYTF TGTGCCTGGAGTGGTAGCGGCTATGGCTACACCTTC
TRBJ2-7 14 TRBV7-9 TRBD1 . CASSPRQGRYEQYF TGTGCCAGCAGCCCTAGACAGGGGCGCTACGAGCAGTACTTC
TRBJ1-2 13 TRBV14 . . CASSQDQNYGYTF TGTGCCAGCAGCCAGGACCAAAACTATGGCTACACCTTC
TRBJ1-3 14 TRBV6-5 TRBD1 . CASSYGTAGNTIYF TGTGCCAGCAGTTACGGGACAGCTGGAAACACCATATATTTT
TRBJ1-1 16 TRBV5-5 TRBD1 . CASSRILQGAIPEAFF TGTGCCAGCAGCCGAATTTTACAGGGGGCGATCCCTGAAGCTTTCTTT
TRBJ2-7 16 TRBV5-1 . . CASSPGPPAGSYEQYF TGCGCCAGCTCACCGGGGCCTCCGGCTGGTTCCTACGAGCAGTACTTC
TRBJ1-6 15 TRBV14 TRBD1 . CASSLGTGGYSPLHF TGTGCCAGCAGCCTGGGGACAGGGGGTTATTCACCCCTCCACTTT
TRBJ2-1 16 TRBV11-2 . . CASSLDLRPPYNEQFF TGTGCCAGCAGCTTAGATCTCCGACCTCCCTACAATGAGCAGTTCTTC
TRBJ2-7 12 TRBV2 . . CASSGWTNEQYF TGTGCCAGCAGTGGGTGGACAAACGAGCAGTACTTC
TRBJ2-3 15 TRBV25-1 . . CASSEYRGNTDTQYF TGTGCCAGCAGTGAATATCGGGGAAACACAGATACGCAGTATTTT
TRBJ2-2 15 TRBV28 . . CASSFGGTNTGELFF TGTGCCAGCAGTTTTGGCGGGACGAACACCGGGGAGCTGTTTTTT
TRBJ1-2 15 TRBV6-1 . . CASSEATRKNYGYTF TGTGCCAGCAGTGAAGCGACCAGGAAAAACTATGGCTACACCTTC
TRBJ2-4 15 TRBV7-9 . once CASSPLTGGENIQYF TGTGCCAGCAGCCCCCTGACAGGAGGCGAAAACATTCAGTACTTC
TRBJ2-3 13 TRBV28 . . CASSLGVPDTQYF TGTGCCAGCAGTTTGGGGGTGCCAGATACGCAGTATTTT
TRBJ2-7 13 TRBV2 . . CASEGVGSYEQYF TGTGCCAGCGAAGGAGTAGGCTCCTACGAGCAGTACTTC
TRBJ1-2 13 TRBV12-3/TRBV12-4 . few CASSLDGRRGYTF TGTGCCAGCAGTTTAGACGGACGAAGGGGCTACACCTTC
TRBJ1-1 15 TRBV9 . . CASSVEQFGDTEAFF TGTGCCAGCAGCGTAGAACAGTTCGGGGACACTGAAGCTTTCTTT
TRBJ1-1 15 TRBV19 . . CASSSTMLMNTEAFF TGTGCCAGTAGTTCTACGATGCTTATGAACACTGAAGCTTTCTTT
TRBJ1-2 13 TRBV7-9 . . CASSAPGAYGYTF TGTGCCAGCAGCGCCCCGGGAGCCTATGGCTACACCTTC
TRBJ2-6 15 TRBV6-2/TRBV6-3 . . CASSYSTTGANVLTF TGTGCCAGCAGTTACTCCACAACTGGGGCCAACGTCCTGACTTTC
TRBJ2-2 13 TRBV19 . . CATGRKNTGELFF TGTGCCACCGGACGGAAGAACACCGGGGAGCTGTTTTTT
TRBJ2-1 16 TRBV7-2 TRBD1 . CASSPKTGTGDNEQFF TGTGCCAGCAGCCCTAAGACCGGGACAGGTGACAATGAGCAGTTCTTC
TRBJ1-3 17 TRBV9 TRBD1 . CASSVGGAGGTGNTIYF TGTGCCAGCAGCGTAGGAGGGGCAGGGGGCACTGGAAACACCATATATTTT
TRBJ1-1 15 TRBV5-1 . . CASSLARTTNTEAFF TGCGCCAGCAGCTTGGCCCGGACAACGAACACTGAAGCTTTCTTT
TRBJ1-2 15 TRBV19 . . CASSIAPGRNYGYTF TGTGCCAGTAGTATAGCCCCAGGGAGGAACTATGGCTACACCTTC
TRBJ2-7 14 TRBV6-2/TRBV6-3 . . CASSLVRDPREQYF TGTGCCAGCAGTTTAGTCCGGGACCCTCGCGAGCAGTACTTC
TRBJ1-5 13 TRBV2 . . CASSDGGIQPQHF TGTGCCAGCAGTGACGGCGGGATTCAGCCCCAGCATTTT
TRBJ1-2 15 TRBV5-1 . . CASSPYPTSSFGYTF TGCGCCAGCAGCCCCTATCCGACTTCGAGTTTTGGCTACACCTTC
TRBJ2-7 15 TRBV6-5 . . CASSSTHTPSREQYF TGTGCCAGCAGTTCCACACACACCCCAAGCCGCGAGCAGTACTTC
TRBJ2-7 15 TRBV4-1 . . CASSQVDGVYYEQYF TGCGCCAGCAGCCAAGTGGACGGAGTATACTACGAGCAGTACTTC
TRBJ2-1 15 TRBV2 TRBD2 . CASSVRGLAGTEQFF TGTGCCAGCAGTGTTCGTGGACTAGCGGGAACTGAGCAGTTCTTC
TRBJ2-1 16 TRBV28 TRBD2 few CASMATSGSPRDEQFF TGTGCCAGCATGGCGACTAGCGGGAGCCCTCGGGATGAGCAGTTCTTC
TRBJ2-5 15 TRBV7-7 TRBD2 . CASSLGTSGQETQYF TGTGCTAGCAGCTTAGGCACTAGCGGCCAAGAGACCCAGTACTTC
TRBJ1-2 12 TRBV29-1 . . CSVLQGTYGYTF TGCAGCGTACTCCAGGGGACCTATGGCTACACCTTC
TRBJ2-1 12 TRBV6-5 . once CASSSGTPRQFF TGTGCCAGCAGCTCCGGGACCCCCAGGCAGTTCTTC
TRBJ1-2 12 TRBV13 . few CASSLASYGYTF TGTGCCAGCAGCTTAGCTAGCTATGGCTACACCTTC
TRBJ1-5 12 TRBV6-6 . . CASSRAGQPQHF TGTGCCAGCAGCCGAGCGGGGCAGCCCCAGCATTTT
TRBJ1-5 15 TRBV3-1/TRBV3-2 . . CASSQDSYSNQPQHF TGTGCCAGCAGCCAAGACAGTTATAGCAATCAGCCCCAGCATTTT
TRBJ1-1 14 TRBV18 TRBD1 . CASSPGQANTEAFF TGTGCCAGCTCACCAGGACAGGCGAACACTGAAGCTTTCTTT
TRBJ2-5 15 TRBV24-1 . . CATSGARGAQETQYF TGTGCCACCAGTGGGGCTCGGGGGGCCCAAGAGACCCAGTACTTC
TRBJ2-7 13 TRBV7-3 . . CASSSSVRHEQYF TGTGCCAGCAGCTCCTCGGTCCGCCACGAGCAGTACTTC
TRBJ1-1 14 TRBV6-5 TRBD1 . CASNFGQGNTEAFF TGTGCCAGCAACTTCGGACAGGGGAACACTGAAGCTTTCTTT
TRBJ2-7 16 TRBV5-1 TRBD2 once CASSFLAGGPSYEQYF TGCGCCAGCAGCTTCTTAGCGGGCGGCCCCTCCTACGAGCAGTACTTC
TRBJ1-3 16 TRBV3-1/TRBV3-2 . . CASSSRPGSAGNTIYF TGTGCCAGCAGCTCCCGACCGGGGTCGGCGGGAAACACCATATATTTT
TRBJ1-5 14 TRBV5-1 . . CASSLWGGDQPQHF TGCGCCAGCAGCTTATGGGGGGGGGATCAGCCCCAGCATTTT